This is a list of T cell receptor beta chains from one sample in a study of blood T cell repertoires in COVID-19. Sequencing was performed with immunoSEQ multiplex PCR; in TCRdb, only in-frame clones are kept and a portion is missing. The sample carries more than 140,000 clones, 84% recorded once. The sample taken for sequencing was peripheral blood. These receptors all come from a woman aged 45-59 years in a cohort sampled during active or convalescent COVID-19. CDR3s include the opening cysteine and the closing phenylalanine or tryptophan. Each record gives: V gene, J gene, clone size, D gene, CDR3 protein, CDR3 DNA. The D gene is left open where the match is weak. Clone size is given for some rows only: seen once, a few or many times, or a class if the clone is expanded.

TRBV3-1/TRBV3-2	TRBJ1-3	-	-	CASSQVTSTGNTIYF	TGTGCCAGCAGCCAAGTCACCAGTACTGGAAACACCATATATTTT
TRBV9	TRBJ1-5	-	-	CASSAQAGDNQPQHF	TGTGCCAGCAGCGCCCAGGCGGGGGACAATCAGCCCCAGCATTTT
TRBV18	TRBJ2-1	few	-	CASSGSSYNEQFF	TGTGCCAGCTCAGGGAGCTCCTACAATGAGCAGTTCTTC
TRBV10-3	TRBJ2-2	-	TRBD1	CAISGQGADTGELFF	TGTGCCATCAGCGGACAGGGGGCGGACACCGGGGAGCTGTTTTTT
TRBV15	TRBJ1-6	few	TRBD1	CATSRHASDRDVSSPLHF	TGTGCCACCAGCAGACACGCTTCGGACAGGGACGTTAGTTCACCCCTCCACTTT
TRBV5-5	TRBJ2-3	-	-	CASRVEFNTDTQYF	TGTGCCAGCAGAGTAGAGTTCAACACAGATACGCAGTATTTT
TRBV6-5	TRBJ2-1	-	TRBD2	CASSTSGGAYEQFF	TGTGCCAGCAGCACTAGCGGGGGGGCATATGAGCAGTTCTTC
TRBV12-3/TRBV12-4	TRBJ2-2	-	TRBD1	CASRQGAGELFF	TGTGCCAGCAGACAGGGGGCGGGGGAGCTGTTTTTT
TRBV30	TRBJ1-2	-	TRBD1	CAWSRRDRDGYTF	TGTGCCTGGAGTCGCCGGGACAGGGACGGCTACACCTTC
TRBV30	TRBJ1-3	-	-	CAWSVGASSGNTIYF	TGTGCCTGGAGTGTAGGAGCCAGCTCTGGAAACACCATATATTTT
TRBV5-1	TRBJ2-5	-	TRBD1	CASRTGQGETQYF	TGCGCCAGCAGAACGGGACAGGGGGAGACCCAGTACTTC
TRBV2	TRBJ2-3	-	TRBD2	CASSETSAYRDTQYF	TGTGCCAGCAGTGAAACTAGCGCTTACAGGGATACGCAGTATTTT
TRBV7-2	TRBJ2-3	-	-	CASSTTTGTDTQYF	TGTGCCAGCAGCACGACTACCGGCACAGATACGCAGTATTTT
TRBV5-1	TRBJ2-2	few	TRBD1	CASSLVRGPGTGELFF	TGCGCCAGCAGCTTGGTTAGGGGGCCAGGCACCGGGGAGCTGTTTTTT
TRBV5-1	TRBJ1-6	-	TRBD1	CASSLGWTGRDSPFHF	TGCGCCAGCAGCCTCGGCTGGACAGGGAGGGATTCACCCTTCCACTTT
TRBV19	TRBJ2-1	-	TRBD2	CASSPDSGGQTYNEQFF	TGTGCCAGTAGTCCAGATAGCGGGGGCCAGACCTACAATGAGCAGTTCTTC
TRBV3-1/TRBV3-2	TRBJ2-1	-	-	CASSLKWASPSYNEQFF	TGTGCCAGCAGCCTGAAATGGGCCTCTCCCTCCTACAATGAGCAGTTCTTC
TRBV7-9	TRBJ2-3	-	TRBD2	CASSLDSGGDTQYF	TGTGCCAGCAGCTTAGATAGCGGGGGGGATACGCAGTATTTT
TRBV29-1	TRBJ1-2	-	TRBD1	CSVGVGQGAGYTF	TGCAGCGTTGGAGTAGGCCAGGGGGCTGGCTACACCTTC
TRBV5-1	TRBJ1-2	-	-	CASSLAGNPYGYTF	TGCGCCAGCAGCTTGGCAGGGAACCCCTATGGCTACACCTTC
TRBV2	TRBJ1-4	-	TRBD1	CASRETGANEKLFF	TGTGCCAGCAGGGAGACAGGGGCTAATGAAAAACTGTTTTTT
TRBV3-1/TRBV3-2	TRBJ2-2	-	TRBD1	CASGTGNTGELFF	TGTGCCAGCGGGACAGGGAACACCGGGGAGCTGTTTTTT
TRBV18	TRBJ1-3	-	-	CASSPLKSLVSGNTIYF	TGTGCCAGCTCACCATTGAAGTCACTCGTCTCTGGAAACACCATATATTTT
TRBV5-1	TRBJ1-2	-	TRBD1	CASSAGQTYGYTF	TGCGCCAGCAGCGCGGGACAGACCTATGGCTACACCTTC
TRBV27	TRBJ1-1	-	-	CASSLSFPNTEAFF	TGTGCCAGCAGTCTAAGTTTCCCTAACACTGAAGCTTTCTTT
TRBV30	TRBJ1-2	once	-	CASERAYGYTF	TGTGCCTCAGAGCGAGCCTATGGCTACACCTTC
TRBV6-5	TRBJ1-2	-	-	CASRPSGQINYGYTF	TGTGCCAGCAGACCCAGTGGACAGATTAACTATGGCTACACCTTC
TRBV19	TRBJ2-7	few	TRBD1	CASSDTGTGHYEQYF	TGTGCCAGTAGTGACACCGGGACAGGGCACTACGAGCAGTACTTC
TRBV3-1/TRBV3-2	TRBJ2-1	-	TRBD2	CASSQPAGASDGYNEQFF	TGTGCCAGCAGCCAACCAGCGGGGGCCTCCGACGGGTACAATGAGCAGTTCTTC
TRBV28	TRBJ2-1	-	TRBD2	CAGGGALRNEQFF	TGTGCCGGCGGGGGGGCGCTAAGAAATGAGCAGTTCTTC
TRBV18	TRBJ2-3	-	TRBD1	CASSLDRAADTQYF	TGTGCCAGCTCACTTGACAGGGCGGCAGATACGCAGTATTTT
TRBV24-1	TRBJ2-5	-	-	CATSDSQTGTHQETQYF	TGTGCCACCAGTGATTCTCAAACCGGGACACACCAAGAGACCCAGTACTTC
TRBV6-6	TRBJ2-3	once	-	CASSYSRGSTDTQYF	TGTGCCAGCAGTTATTCTAGGGGAAGCACAGATACGCAGTATTTT
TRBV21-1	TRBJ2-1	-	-	CARSGTSGDNEQFF	TGTGCCAGATCAGGGACTAGCGGGGACAATGAGCAGTTCTTC
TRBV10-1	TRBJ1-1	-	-	CASRLGRAVMNTEAFF	TGCGCCAGCAGGTTAGGCAGGGCAGTGATGAACACTGAAGCTTTCTTT
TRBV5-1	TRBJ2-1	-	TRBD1	CASSLGGTGSTNEQFF	TGCGCCAGCAGCTTGGGGGGGACAGGGAGCACCAATGAGCAGTTCTTC
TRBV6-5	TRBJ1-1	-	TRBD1	CASSPRGQLNTEAFF	TGTGCCAGCAGCCCCCGGGGACAGTTAAACACTGAAGCTTTCTTT
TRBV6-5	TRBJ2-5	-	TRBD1	CASSYSGTGYQETQYF	TGTGCCAGCAGTTACTCGGGGACAGGGTACCAAGAGACCCAGTACTTC
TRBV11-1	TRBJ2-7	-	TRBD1	CASSQDRVGEQYF	TGTGCCAGCAGCCAGGACAGGGTGGGCGAGCAGTACTTC
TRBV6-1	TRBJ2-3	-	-	CASSDSFRDSRDTDTQYF	TGTGCCAGCAGTGACAGCTTTCGGGACTCCCGGGACACAGATACGCAGTATTTT
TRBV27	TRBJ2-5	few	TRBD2	CASSLSMAGGEETQYF	TGTGCCAGCAGTTTATCGATGGCGGGGGGGGAGGAGACCCAGTACTTC
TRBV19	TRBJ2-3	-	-	CASTPRYGLDLVDTQYF	TGTGCCAGTACTCCAAGGTACGGACTGGACCTCGTAGATACGCAGTATTTT
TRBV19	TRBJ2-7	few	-	CASSDSLSSYEQYF	TGTGCCAGTAGTGACTCCCTGAGCTCCTACGAGCAGTACTTC
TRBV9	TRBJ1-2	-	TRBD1	CASSVLPGQGARGYTF	TGTGCCAGCAGCGTTCTGCCGGGACAGGGGGCGCGGGGCTACACCTTC
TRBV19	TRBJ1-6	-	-	CASSALPDFEHSPLHF	TGTGCCAGTAGTGCCCTTCCGGACTTCGAACATTCACCCCTCCACTTT
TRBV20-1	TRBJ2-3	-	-	CSASFQASTDTQYF	TGCAGTGCTAGTTTCCAGGCTAGCACAGATACGCAGTATTTT
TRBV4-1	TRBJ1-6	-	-	CASSQGAGHNSPLHF	TGCGCCAGCAGCCAAGGGGCAGGCCATAATTCACCCCTCCACTTT
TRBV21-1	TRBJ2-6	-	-	CASSKDDRDNRSGANVLTF	TGTGCCAGCAGCAAAGACGACAGGGATAACCGCTCTGGGGCCAACGTCCTGACTTTC
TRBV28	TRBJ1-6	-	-	CASSLSHGYSYNSPLHF	TGTGCCAGCAGTTTATCCCACGGTTACTCCTATAATTCACCCCTCCACTTT
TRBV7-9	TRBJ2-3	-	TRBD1	CASSYRDRVEDTQYF	TGTGCCAGCAGCTACCGGGACAGGGTGGAAGATACGCAGTATTTT
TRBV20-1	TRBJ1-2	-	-	CSAPGQTYTF	TGCAGTGCACCCGGACAAACCTACACCTTC
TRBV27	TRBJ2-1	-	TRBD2	CASRSLAGTYNEQFF	TGTGCCAGCAGATCTCTAGCGGGGACCTACAATGAGCAGTTCTTC
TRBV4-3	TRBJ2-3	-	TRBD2	CASSQDSAGDSDTQYF	TGCGCCAGCAGCCAAGATTCAGCGGGGGACTCAGATACGCAGTATTTT
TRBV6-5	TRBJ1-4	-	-	CASTPLRTNEKLFF	TGTGCCAGCACCCCCCTGAGGACAAATGAAAAACTGTTTTTT
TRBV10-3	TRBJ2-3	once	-	CAICSESDTQYF	TGTGCCATCTGCTCGGAGTCAGATACGCAGTATTTT